Detailed here is one TCR beta chain. Its target is unknown. This entry belongs to a study of monozygotic twins with inflammatory bowel disease. An amount of about 3,500 ng of total RNA was used for each TCR library. TCRdb reanalyzed the 5' RACE reads and collapses them to one entry per CDR3 protein, without DNA. The sample's table shows approximately 400,000 distinct CDR3 sequences. From germline, CDR1 is SGHAT and CDR2 FQDESV (reference sequence). This CDR3 has 14 amino acids. Study results and limitations: Varied immunosuppressive treatments among patients may have increased repertoire variability. IBD patients showed reduced TCRbeta diversity (inverse Simpson) versus healthy co-twins.

Each donor gave about 2.7 ml of peripheral blood. The V and J genes are TRBV11-1 and TRBJ2-3; the TCRdb D gene call, TRBD1, has no DNA to confirm it. The material sequenced was blood. The receptor comes from a human donor with ulcerative colitis or Crohn's disease, or a healthy co-twin of an affected twin (not recorded which). The CDR3 sequence: CASSLRDRRDTQYF.